This T cell receptor beta chain was recovered during a study of blood T cell repertoires in COVID-19. Study overall: Some COVID-19 samples were acute and others convalescent; all came from the United States, Italy and Spain. T cells, B-cell-depleted T cells, or PBMCs supplied cDNA or gDNA.

V dropped 7 bases and J dropped 9; count of bases not matched to a gene: 18. In germline, CDR1 is MDHEN, CDR2 SYDVKM. The CDR3 has 16 amino acids. In the original analysis: Nucleated cell number was recorded as an estimate derived from reference gene primer amplification. This table comes from immunoSEQ multiplex PCR, and its TCRdb copy is limited to in-frame clones, with some not included. The DNA was the basis for D and trimming; V, J and clone size are from that table. The data hold about 270,000 clones, with about 89% observed a single time. Sample: peripheral blood. The sequence was collected from a middle-aged man with active or convalescent COVID-19. The chain recombines TRBV28 with TRBJ1-5, with 7 bases aligning to TRBD1. Here the CDR3 DNA reads TGTGCCAGCACCCCGGAGAGGGGGCGGCCCATTTCGCCCCAGCATTTT. Translated, it gives CASTPERGRPISPQHF.